A few counts support the clone carrying this TCR beta chain. No antigen is known for it. The source of the sample is a study of molecular identifiers for immune sequencing clone quantification. Study as a whole: Replicates involved a five-way split of RNA from approximately 20,000 or 100,000 naive CD8 cells, with sequencing of four. The study, taken as a whole, reports: Barcode sharing among identical TCR molecules could make large clones appear smaller.

MiXCR, applied by TCRdb to the PCR reads, yields one record per CDR3 protein. Here the sample spans some 35,000 distinct CDR3 sequences, approximately 19% being singletons. This CDR3 is built from 13 residues. Germline CDR1 reads SNHLY; CDR2 reads FYNNEI. Trimming took off 5 bases at V and 2 bases at J, with 10 bases between the two ends. Based on a CD8+CD4-CCR7+CD45RA+ profile, naive CD8 T cells were sorted. The receptor's source is a human donor in good health. Some libraries in this study had Jurkat cell RNA spiked in. This sequence joins TRBV2 and TRBJ2-7, with D perhaps TRBD1 (5 bases). The source material was naive CD8+ T cells from blood, with Jurkat cell RNA spiked in. Subset specified: FACS-sorted CD8+CD4-CCR7+CD45RA+ naive T cells. CDR3 loop: CASSKTVPYEQYF. CDR3 bases: TGTGCCAGCAGTAAGACAGTCCCCTACGAGCAGTACTTC.